This T cell receptor (beta chain) was captured by sequencing in a study of identical twins. The CDR3 loop spans 14 amino acids. Germline CDR1 is LNHDA and CDR2 is SQIVND (reference sequence). V was clipped by 4 bases and J by 0 bases, with 7 bases between them. It was template switching that added a universal primer site, and there were unique molecular identifiers on the cDNA. In TCRdb, the 5' RACE reads were re-called with MiXCR into one record per CDR3 protein. The data show under 500,000 distinct CDR3 sequences, with 14% seen just once and 0.98% held by the top ten. In the case of this clonotype: What it binds is not known.

Study outcomes and limitations: Among beta out-of-frame sequences, excess sharing between twins appeared weaker. Out-of-frame alpha sequences common to twins exhibited a surplus of low generation probability. Among monozygotic twins, out-of-frame TCR alpha sharing exceeded what models predicted.

The sample was also linked to a second study, of yellow fever vaccine responses in identical twins.

This sequence was found in a woman aged 18-35 years in good health. Sequenced material: CD4+ T cells sorted from blood. The rearrangement joins TRBV19 to TRBJ2-1; D uncertain. The CDR3 region is CASSKTVSYNEQFF. CDR3 DNA: TGTGCCAGTAGTAAAACAGTCTCCTACAATGAGCAGTTCTTC.